Shown below are 28 T cell receptor beta chains from a single sample sequenced in a study of PD-1 blockade in classical Hodgkin lymphoma. Repertoires were generated with immunoSEQ multiplex PCR, while TCRdb's copy carries only in-frame clones and drops some. In the table there are 60,000 to 75,000 clones, about 88% of which are singletons. Every patient experienced relapse after autologous stem cell transplantation, and brentuximab vedotin exposure varied. This specimen consisted of peripheral blood mononuclear cells (PBMCs), obtained at baseline. Receptors were obtained from a human donor with classical Hodgkin lymphoma.

This chain uses TRBV23-1 with TRBJ2-7; 8 bases line up with TRBD1. TRBV23-1 is labeled an ORF, and its function is uncertain. CDR3 length equals 13 residues. The trim removed 4 bases at V and 7 bases at J, leaving 6 bases unmatched. The CDR3 region has the DNA TGCGCCAGCAGTCCGACAGGGGCGGGGGAGCAGTACTTC. It codes for CASSPTGAGEQYF.

The chain uses TRBV28 and TRBJ2-5; maybe TRBD1 (8 bases). Germline loops: CDR1 MDHEN, CDR2 SYDVKM. Trimming removed 4 bases from V and 2 bases from J, with 23 bases in between. The CDR3 contains 18 residues. The CDR3 sequence: CASSSMGWTGTMQETQYF. In DNA, the CDR3 is TGTGCCAGCAGTTCAATGGGCTGGACAGGGACTATGCAAGAGACCCAGTACTTC. The full variable domain, with the rest looked up from reference TRBV28 and TRBJ2-5, is DVKVTQSSRYLVKRTGEKVFLECVQDMDHENMFWYRQDPGLGLRLIYFSYDVKMKEKGDIPEGYSVSREKKERFSLILESASTNQTSMYLCASSSMGWTGTMQETQYFGPGTRLLVL.

CDR3 loop: CASSEADSPLHF. In DNA form, the CDR3 reads TGCGCCAGCAGTGAGGCGGATTCACCCCTCCACTTT. This rearrangement joins TRBV10-1 to TRBJ1-6; no firm D call. Trimming cost V 2 bases and J 8 bases, with 4 bases left between them. The CDR3 is made up of 12 amino acids. From germline, CDR1 is WNHNN and CDR2 SYGVQD (reference sequence).

The chain couples TRBV7-9 to TRBJ1-1; the D is unclear. This CDR3 has 17 residues. Trimming took 5 bases from V and 0 from J, leaving 19 bases between them. Germline-derived CDR1 and CDR2 are SEHNR and FQNEAQ (reference sequence). The CDR3 reads CASSHPVGYSMNTEAFF. For the CDR3, the DNA is TGTGCCAGCAGCCATCCTGTCGGATATTCAATGAACACTGAAGCTTTCTTT.

Worth noting for this clone: The germline gene is not matched at one end of the junction; a read error may be the cause. The chain uses TRBV5-4 and TRBJ2-5; possible D gene TRBD2, 7 bases. CDR1 and CDR2 (germline): SGHNT, YYREEE (reference sequence). The CDR3 loop spans 14 amino acids. CDR3 loop: CAGSLAGARETQYF. CDR3 bases: TGTGCCGGCAGCTTGGCGGGGGCGCGGGAGACCCAGTACTTC.

The V gene is TRBV7-6, the J gene TRBJ2-4, with D tentatively TRBD2 (7 bases). V lost 3 bases and J lost 5, with 17 bases in between. There are 16 residues in the CDR3. Germline V CDR1 and CDR2: SGHVS, FNYEAQ. The CDR3 loop is CASSFPGRGAENIQYF. The CDR3 bases are TGTGCCAGCAGCTTTCCGGGCCGGGGGGCCGAAAACATTCAGTACTTC.

As to this clone: Distinct nucleotide sequences in the sample also encode this CDR3. This chain uses TRBV19 with TRBJ2-1, with D unclear. The ends were cut back, 1 base at V and 2 bases at J, with 9 bases in the middle. The CDR3 has 15 amino acids. Germline-derived CDR1 and CDR2 are LNHDA and SQIVND (reference sequence). The CDR3 DNA follows: TGTGCCAGTAGTATAGGGACCAGTACCTACAATGAGCAGTTCTTC. Protein: CASSIGTSTYNEQFF.

V usage is TRBV6-1 and J usage is TRBJ2-2; 10 nucleotides line up with TRBD1. There are 16 residues in the CDR3. Trimming cost V 4 bases and J 4 bases; bases outside gene matches: 6. Germline loops: CDR1 MNHNS, CDR2 SASEGT. The CDR3 DNA follows: TGTGCCAGCAGTGTCCGGGACAGGGGAAGCACCGGGGAGCTGTTTTTT. The encoded protein is CASSVRDRGSTGELFF.

The chain joins TRBV5-4 to TRBJ2-1, with 7 positions matching TRBD2. Trimming cost V 4 bases and J 6 bases; bases outside gene matches: 10. The CDR3 contains 15 residues. Germline V gives CDR1 SGHNT, CDR2 YYREEE (reference sequence). CDR3 in amino acids: CASSGRDYSLNEQFF. The CDR3 DNA reads TGTGCCAGCAGCGGCCGGGACTACAGCCTCAATGAGCAGTTCTTC.

V and J are TRBV28 and TRBJ2-7, with unresolved D. Trimming took off 8 bases at V and 4 bases at J, with 12 bases between the two ends. The CDR3 is 12 amino acids. Germline V gene sequence: CDR1 MDHEN, CDR2 SYDVKM. The CDR3 sequence is CASSSSKYEQYF. CDR3 coding DNA: TGTGCCAGCTCATCTTCCAAGTACGAGCAGTACTTC.

The chain is built from TRBV6-1 and TRBJ2-3; D is possibly TRBD1 (5 bases). Trimming removed 5 bases at V and 0 bases at J, with 9 bases between. This CDR3 spans 14 amino acids. Germline CDR1 reads MNHNS; CDR2 reads SASEGT. Written as DNA, the CDR3 is TGTGCCAGCAGTAGGGGATCGAGCACAGATACGCAGTATTTT. Translating gives CASSRGSSTDTQYF.

A few counts support this clone. The chain combines TRBV2 with TRBJ1-2, with D possibly being TRBD1 (5 bases). V lost 8 bases and J lost 1, with 11 bases in between. Germline V gene lookup returns CDR1 SNHLY and CDR2 FYNNEI. This CDR3 is 13 amino acids long. The CDR3, as DNA: TGTGCCAGCGCGCCAGGGCTTAACTATGGCTACACCTTC. Translation: CASAPGLNYGYTF.

In DNA, the CDR3 is TGTGCCAGCAGCTCAATCAGGGGTGGCGAGCAGTACTTC. It translates to CASSSIRGGEQYF. The chain carries TRBV11-2 and TRBJ2-7; tentative D call: TRBD1 (6 bases). Germline CDR1 reads SGHAT; CDR2 reads FQNNGV. The CDR3 contains 13 residues. V dropped 4 bases and J dropped 6 bases, with 13 bases sitting between them.

This clone appeared a few times. CDR3 bases: TGTGCCAGCGGACGGGGGGGGAACACTGAAGCTTTCTTT. Translated, it gives CASGRGGNTEAFF. The chain carries TRBV6-5 and TRBJ1-1; a possible D gene is TRBD1 (5 bases). This CDR3 contains 13 residues. Trimming cost V 8 bases and J 1 base, with 11 bases left between them. Germline-derived CDR1 and CDR2 are MNHEY and SVGAGI.

DNA for the CDR3: TGTGCCAGCAGCTTGACAGGTCAGCAGTTCTTC. This translates into CASSLTGQQFF. This rearrangement joins TRBV5-6 to TRBJ2-1; TRBD1 is a possible D gene (5 bases). The CDR3 has 11 amino acids. Germline CDR1 reads SGHDT; CDR2 reads YYEEEE. V shed 1 base and J shed 11 bases, with 7 bases lying between them.

This chain connects TRBV6-6 to TRBJ2-3; 7 bases align to TRBD2. The J segment lost 3 bases and the V segment lost 2 bases, leaving 2 bases of the junction unmatched. The germline V gene has CDR1 MNHNY and CDR2 SVGAGI (reference sequence). This CDR3 comprises 14 residues. In DNA form, the CDR3 reads TGTGCCAGCAGTTACGCGCGGGAGACAGATACGCAGTATTTT. The encoded protein is CASSYARETDTQYF.

This chain uses TRBV4-2 with TRBJ2-1, with D possibly being TRBD2 (7 bases). Germline V lookup: CDR1 LGHNA, CDR2 YNFKEQ. This CDR3 has 15 residues. V was pared by 0 bases and J by 6 bases, with 12 bases between. CDR3 in DNA: TGTGCCAGCAGCCAAGAGGGGGGGGGCAGCAATGAGCAGTTCTTC. This sequence encodes CASSQEGGGSNEQFF.

The V gene is TRBV6-5, the J gene TRBJ2-4; 9 positions agree with TRBD1. CDR3 size: 15 residues. Germline assignment: CDR1 MNHEY and CDR2 SVGAGI. J was trimmed by 11 bases and V by 6 bases; bases with no gene match: 14. CDR3 nucleotides: TGTGCCAGCAGGCCACCCGGGGACAGGGAAAGGTTTCAGTACTTC. It translates to CASRPPGDRERFQYF.

This clone was observed once. This chain uses TRBV19 with TRBJ2-7; D is perhaps TRBD1 or TRBD2 (6 bases each). V dropped 6 bases and J dropped 3 bases, with 9 bases sitting between them. Germline CDR1 reads LNHDA; CDR2 reads SQIVND (reference sequence). This CDR3 has 12 amino acids. The CDR3, as DNA: TGTGCCAGTAGGGGGGGCGACTACGAGCAGTACTTC. This sequence encodes CASRGGDYEQYF.

CDR3 sequence reads: CASSLDGGSYEQYF. For the CDR3, the DNA is TGTGCCAGCAGCTTAGACGGTGGCTCTTACGAGCAGTACTTC. The rearrangement uses TRBV7-9 and TRBJ2-7; D is ambiguous. CDR3 length equals 14 residues. The V end was cut by 1 base, the J end by 4 bases, with 11 bases between. From germline, CDR1 is SEHNR and CDR2 FQNEAQ (reference sequence).

V gene TRBV10-2 combines with J gene TRBJ2-1; a possible D gene is TRBD2 (6 bases). Germline CDR1 and CDR2: WSHSY and SAAADI. The V end lost 8 bases, the J end lost 0 bases, and 11 bases lay between the germline ends. This CDR3 spans 14 amino acids. The CDR3 spells CASGGVSSYNEQFF. CDR3 DNA: TGCGCCAGCGGCGGGGTTAGCTCCTACAATGAGCAGTTCTTC.

The chain carries TRBV30 and TRBJ2-6, with a weak D call TRBD1 (5 bases). The germline CDR1 and CDR2 sequences are GTSNPN and SVGIG (reference sequence). Trimming pared 8 bases from V and 0 bases from J, leaving 8 bases between. There are 13 residues in the CDR3. Here the CDR3 DNA reads TGTGCCGCAGGGTTCTCTGGGGCCAACGTCCTGACTTTC. As protein: CAAGFSGANVLTF.

The CDR3 protein is CASSVRRMNTEAFF. In nucleotides, the CDR3 is TGTGCCAGCAGTGTGAGGCGTATGAACACTGAAGCTTTCTTT. The chain combines TRBV6-1 with TRBJ1-1; the D is unclear. The CDR3 consists of 14 residues. The germline gives CDR1 MNHNS, CDR2 SASEGT. Trimming removed 4 bases from V and 0 bases from J, with 9 bases in between.

The chain joins TRBV5-1 to TRBJ2-7, with 7 nucleotides matching TRBD1. V was pared by 3 bases and J by 1 base, with 4 bases of the junction left unmatched. CDR1 is SGHRS and CDR2 is YFSETQ in the germline V gene. This CDR3 contains 14 residues. The CDR3 DNA follows: TGCGCCAGCAGCTCCACAGGGGAATCCTACGAGCAGTACTTC. Protein product: CASSSTGESYEQYF. The full variable domain, in which reference TRBV5-1 and TRBJ2-7 provide the parts outside the CDR3, is KAGVTQTPRYLIKTRGQQVTLSCSPISGHRSVSWYQQTPGQGLQFLFEYFSETQRNKGNFPGRFSGRQFSNSRSEMNVSTLELGDSALYLCASSSTGESYEQYFGPGTRLTVT.

This chain uses TRBV28 with TRBJ2-6; possible D gene TRBD1, 6 bases. This CDR3 region has 18 residues. The V gene's germline CDR1 is MDHEN and CDR2 SYDVKM. The ends were cut back, 5 bases at V and 0 bases at J, with 17 bases in the middle. The CDR3 sequence: CASSLLRQVHSGANVLTF. CDR3 DNA: TGTGCCAGCAGTCTACTACGACAGGTTCACTCTGGGGCCAACGTCCTGACTTTC.

The chain joins TRBV27 to TRBJ2-5; D not certain. From germline, CDR1 is MNHEY and CDR2 SMNVEV (reference sequence). The CDR3 consists of 14 residues. V lost 1 base, J lost 5 bases, and 11 bases lay in between. The CDR3 DNA reads TGTGCCAGCAGTTTATGGGCCAGCAGGGAGACCCAGTACTTC. Its translation: CASSLWASRETQYF.

The rearrangement joins TRBV29-1 to TRBJ1-1, with D unclear. The V end lost 0 bases, the J end lost 1 base, and 6 bases lay between the germline ends. Looked up from germline, CDR1 is SQVTM and CDR2 is ANQGSEA. The CDR3 extends over 13 amino acids. The CDR3 protein is CSVEETANTEAFF. CDR3 coding DNA: TGCAGCGTTGAAGAAACGGCGAACACTGAAGCTTTCTTT.

The rearrangement uses TRBV5-6 and TRBJ2-7; possibly TRBD2 for D (6 bases). V shed 2 bases and J shed 3 bases, with 12 bases lying between them. Germline loops: CDR1 SGHDT, CDR2 YYEEEE. This CDR3 is 14 amino acids long. The CDR3 spells CASSLYGEVYEQYF. The CDR3 nucleotides read TGTGCCAGCAGCTTATATGGGGAGGTCTACGAGCAGTACTTC.